Presented here are 15 T cell receptor beta chains from one specimen sequenced in a study of blood T cell repertoires in COVID-19. Clones were sequenced by immunoSEQ multiplex PCR, and TCRdb holds only the in-frame ones, with some missing. The table records over 150,000 clones, approximately 89% of them present only once. Sequencing was carried out using PBMCs or T cells enriched from blood (not recorded which). The receptors derive from a man aged 35 to 55 who had recovered from COVID-19.

In DNA form, the CDR3 reads TGTGCCAGCACCCTTTCCGGGGAGCTGTTTTTT. Translated: CASTLSGELFF. The rearrangement links TRBV7-2 to TRBJ2-2; D remains ambiguous. The germline V gene has CDR1 SGHTA and CDR2 FQGNSA. V was trimmed by 7 bases and J by 6 bases, leaving 6 bases between them. This CDR3 has 11 amino acids.

The chain joins TRBV25-1 to TRBJ1-6; D is possibly TRBD1 (6 bases). Germline V gives CDR1 MGHDK, CDR2 SYGVNS. The V end lost 2 bases, the J end lost 6 bases, and 8 bases lay between the germline ends. The CDR3 length is 14 residues. The DNA of the CDR3 is TGTGCCAGCAGTGAAGGACAGTTTAATTCACCCCTCCACTTT. It is translated as CASSEGQFNSPLHF.

The J gene is TRBJ1-6, the V gene TRBV7-9, with TRBD1 matching over 7 bases. CDR3 length equals 16 residues. V shed 4 bases and J 3 bases; nucleotides not matched to a gene: 6. Germline CDR1 and CDR2: SEHNR and FQNEAQ (reference sequence). The CDR3 sequence is CASSSLGQVYNSPLHF. The CDR3 DNA is TGTGCCAGCAGCTCGCTCGGACAGGTCTATAATTCACCCCTCCACTTT.

The J gene is TRBJ1-6, the V gene TRBV4-1, with D tentatively TRBD1 (6 bases). V lost 1 base and J 7 bases, leaving 14 bases between the germline ends. This CDR3 is 16 amino acids long. Germline lookup yields CDR1 MGHRA and CDR2 YSYEKL. CDR3 region: CASSQGVPGVNSPLHF. CDR3 coding DNA: TGCGCCAGCAGCCAAGGTGTCCCAGGGGTGAATTCACCCCTCCACTTT.

This clone was observed a single time. This chain links TRBV7-9 with TRBJ1-4, with 11 bases aligning to TRBD1. The CDR3 length is 15 residues. The junction had 5 bases not matched to a gene; V was cut back by 3 bases and J by 8 bases. Germline CDR1 SEHNR, CDR2 FQNEAQ (reference sequence). This CDR3 is CASSFSGTGGEKLFF. The CDR3 DNA sequence: TGTGCCAGCAGCTTTTCCGGGACAGGGGGAGAAAAACTGTTTTTT.

The genes are TRBV7-2 and TRBJ1-5, with D maybe TRBD1 (6 bases). Germline values: CDR1 SGHTA, CDR2 FQGNSA. V was trimmed by 1 base and J by 3 bases, leaving 13 bases between them. CDR3 size: 16 residues. The CDR3 DNA reads as TGTGCCAGCAGCTTAGTCGGGCAGGGGCTCAATCAGCCCCAGCATTTT. It translates to CASSLVGQGLNQPQHF.

V and J are TRBV20-1 and TRBJ1-5; possibly TRBD1 for D (5 bases). V lost 7 bases to trimming and J lost 6 bases, with 10 bases between them. Per germline, CDR1 DFQATT and CDR2 SNEGSKA (reference sequence). The CDR3 is 11 amino acids. CDR3 region: CSVGQGQPQHF. The CDR3, as DNA: TGCAGTGTTGGACAAGGTCAGCCCCAGCATTTT.

The V call is TRBV19, the J call TRBJ1-5; D possibly corresponds to TRBD1 (5 bases). Germline CDR1 and CDR2: LNHDA and SQIVND (reference sequence). V was cut by 7 bases and J by 2 bases, with 9 bases left in between. The CDR3 has 13 amino acids. In DNA form, the CDR3 reads TGTGCCAGTACCCCGGGGGGCAATCAGCCCCAGCATTTT. This gives the protein CASTPGGNQPQHF. The whole variable domain, filled in from reference TRBV19 and TRBJ1-5, reads DGGITQSPKYLFRKEGQNVTLSCEQNLNHDAMYWYRQDPGQGLRLIYYSQIVNDFQKGDIAEGYSVSREKKESFPLTVTSAQKNPTAFYLCASTPGGNQPQHFGDGTRLSIL.

The table lists this clone with a count of one. CDR3 DNA: TGTGCCAGTAGTATGCCCGCAGGCCCCTCTGGAAACACCATATATTTT. Translating gives CASSMPAGPSGNTIYF. The rearrangement links TRBV19 to TRBJ1-3; D gene uncertain. V was clipped by 3 bases and J by 0 bases, with 12 bases between them. CDR1 and CDR2 (germline): LNHDA, SQIVND (reference sequence). The CDR3 is 16 amino acids.

CDR3 region: CSAVKEMGYTF. The CDR3 bases are TGCAGTGCCGTCAAGGAGATGGGCTACACCTTC. V is TRBV20-1 and J is TRBJ1-2, with no clear D. V was clipped by 6 bases and J by 8 bases, with 13 bases between them. Germline CDR1 reads DFQATT; CDR2 reads SNEGSKA (reference sequence). CDR3 length: 11 amino acids.

The count of this clone is one. V is TRBV19 and J is TRBJ2-1; TRBD1 is a possible D gene (6 bases). CDR1 is LNHDA, CDR2 SQIVND, per germline (reference sequence). CDR3 length: 16 amino acids. Trimming took off 3 bases at V and 2 bases at J, with 14 bases between the two ends. CDR3 amino acids: CASSIIGGTPYNEQFF. Written as DNA, the CDR3 is TGTGCCAGTAGTATTATAGGGGGAACTCCCTACAATGAGCAGTTCTTC. Filled out from reference TRBV19 and TRBJ2-1, the complete variable domain reads DGGITQSPKYLFRKEGQNVTLSCEQNLNHDAMYWYRQDPGQGLRLIYYSQIVNDFQKGDIAEGYSVSREKKESFPLTVTSAQKNPTAFYLCASSIIGGTPYNEQFFGPGTRLTVL.

The J gene is TRBJ1-4, the V gene TRBV18; 9 bases are shared with TRBD1. The CDR3 has 16 amino acids. V dropped 3 bases and J dropped 8; count of bases not matched to a gene: 10. Germline V lookup: CDR1 KGHSH, CDR2 LQKENI. DNA for the CDR3: TGTGCCAGCTCACCGAACCAACAGGGGGCTGGAGAAAAACTGTTTTTT. Its translation is CASSPNQQGAGEKLFF.

The chain joins TRBV12-3 or TRBV12-4 to TRBJ1-2; no clear D gene. This CDR3 is built from 12 residues. Between the trimmed V and J ends, which lost 5 bases and 5 bases, there was a span of 9 bases. The CDR3 nucleotides read TGTGCCAGCAGTGCGGGTGGGTATGGCTACACCTTC. Its translation is CASSAGGYGYTF.

The genes are TRBV6-5 and TRBJ2-3; D uncertain. The V gene's germline CDR1 is MNHEY and CDR2 SVGAGI. V was cut by 8 bases and J by 3 bases, with 6 bases left in between. This CDR3 spans 11 amino acids. DNA of the CDR3: TGTGCCAGCGGCCGAACAGATACGCAGTATTTT. Translating it yields CASGRTDTQYF.

The rearrangement uses TRBV7-6 and TRBJ2-7, with 11 bases that match TRBD2. The CDR3 spans 16 residues. After removal of 1 base from V and 5 bases from J, the junction contained 7 bases not matched to a gene. The germline CDR1 and CDR2 sequences are SGHVS and FNYEAQ. CDR3 residues: CASSLGASGRTDEQYF. As DNA, the CDR3 is TGTGCCAGCAGCTTAGGAGCTAGCGGGAGGACAGACGAGCAGTACTTC.